This T cell receptor (beta chain) was sequenced during a study of blood T cell repertoires in COVID-19. In the authors' methods: Cell counts per sample came from amplifying reference gene primers. Clones were read by immunoSEQ multiplex PCR, and TCRdb kept only the in-frame ones, dropping some. That table furnishes V, J and clone size, whereas the DNA furnished D and trimming. Of some 99,000 clones listed, around 90% were seen once; the top ten hold about 1%. CDR1 is MDHEN and CDR2 is SYDVKM in the germline V gene. V was cut by 1 base and J by 8 bases, with 12 bases left in between. The CDR3 sequence is 14 residues long.

The sample taken for sequencing was peripheral blood. The chain joins TRBV28 to TRBJ1-5, with a weak D call TRBD1 (5 bases). The clonotype originates from a human donor in a cohort sampled during active COVID-19. The CDR3 protein is CASSLSRDSKPQHF. The CDR3, as DNA: TGTGCCAGCAGTTTATCCAGGGACTCTAAGCCCCAGCATTTT.